Listed here are 18 T cell receptor beta chains from one sample, sequenced in a study of shared clonotypes between healthy human individuals. The table came from immunoSEQ multiplex PCR; TCRdb's copy has only in-frame clones and leaves some out. The sample has 190,000 or so clones; 66% are singletons. The sample comprised memory CD4+ T cells sorted from blood. Subset of the sample: CD45RA-negative fraction. The origin of the receptors is a young man in good health.

This chain connects TRBV9 to TRBJ2-3, with D possibly TRBD2 on 5 matching bases. Germline V lookup: CDR1 SGDLS, CDR2 YYNGEE. CDR3 size: 16 residues. The V and J ends lost 0 bases and 0 bases respectively, with 11 bases between them. The CDR3: CASSVGRQMSTDTQYF. As DNA, the CDR3 is TGTGCCAGCAGCGTAGGGAGGCAAATGAGCACAGATACGCAGTATTTT.

This clone was seen more than once but under ten times. The V gene is TRBV6-4, the J gene TRBJ2-4; possible D gene TRBD1, 6 bases. CDR1 is MRHNA, CDR2 SNTAGT, per germline. CDR3 length equals 12 residues. The V end was cut by 7 bases, the J end by 6 bases, with 10 bases between. This CDR3 is CASTGALNIQYF. The CDR3 DNA reads TGTGCCAGCACAGGGGCTTTAAACATTCAGTACTTC.

V is TRBV13 and J is TRBJ1-5, with D perhaps TRBD1 (6 bases). Germline V gene data show CDR1 as PRHDT and CDR2 as FYEKMQ (reference sequence). This CDR3 contains 14 residues. The germline V and J ends were trimmed by 1 base and 5 bases, with 9 bases remaining between them. Here the CDR3 reads CASSLVGGHQPQHF. The DNA for the CDR3 is TGTGCCAGCAGCTTAGTGGGGGGCCATCAGCCCCAGCATTTT.

A note on this clone: The sample has other DNA sequences that encode this CDR3 too. This chain uses TRBV27 with TRBJ2-3; 7 positions match TRBD1. The CDR3 is 14 residues long. After removal of 7 bases from V and 2 bases from J, the junction contained 6 bases not matched to a gene. Germline CDR1 reads MNHEY; CDR2 reads SMNVEV (reference sequence). The CDR3 coding sequence is TGTGCCAGCACCCGGGACAGAACCACAGATACGCAGTATTTT. This gives the protein CASTRDRTTDTQYF.

The V gene is TRBV7-3, the J gene TRBJ2-1, with 8 positions matching TRBD2. After removal of 5 bases from V and 9 bases from J, the junction contained 12 bases not matched to a gene. CDR1 SGHTA and CDR2 FQGTGA come from the germline V gene. CDR3 length: 15 residues. CDR3 sequence reads: CASSPGTRGFSEQFF. The CDR3 region has the DNA TGTGCCAGCAGCCCCGGGACTAGGGGGTTCTCTGAGCAGTTCTTC.

The chain carries TRBV27 and TRBJ2-3; 8 bases align to TRBD1. V dropped 6 bases and J dropped 1; count of bases not matched to a gene: 3. From germline, CDR1 is MNHEY and CDR2 SMNVEV (reference sequence). The CDR3 extends over 14 amino acids. The chain's CDR3 is CASRWTGRTDTQYF. Written as DNA, the CDR3 is TGTGCCAGCAGGTGGACAGGGCGCACAGATACGCAGTATTTT.

The rearrangement joins TRBV5-4 to TRBJ2-1; 16 nucleotides line up with TRBD2. Per germline, CDR1 SGHNT and CDR2 YYREEE (reference sequence). The CDR3 totals 20 residues. Trimming removed 0 bases from V and 3 bases from J; junction bases left unmatched: 9. The CDR3 here is CASSLARGTSGRGNYNEQFF. Here the CDR3 DNA reads TGTGCCAGCAGCTTGGCCAGAGGGACTAGCGGGAGGGGAAACTACAATGAGCAGTTCTTC.

The rearrangement uses TRBV7-6 and TRBJ2-2; 9 bases agree with TRBD2. V shed 2 bases and J 10 bases; nucleotides not matched to a gene: 8. This CDR3 is built from 15 residues. Per germline, CDR1 SGHVS and CDR2 FNYEAQ. The CDR3 here is CASSLFAGGPSELFF. The CDR3 DNA follows: TGTGCCAGCAGCTTATTTGCGGGAGGGCCGTCGGAGCTGTTTTTT.

The chain links TRBV30 to TRBJ1-1; D is perhaps TRBD1 (6 bases). The germline V and J ends were trimmed by 0 bases and 1 base, with 12 bases remaining between them. This CDR3 has 15 residues. CDR1 and CDR2 (germline): GTSNPN, SVGIG (reference sequence). In nucleotides, the CDR3 is TGTGCCTGGAGTGTTGATAGGGGGGAGAACACTGAAGCTTTCTTT. It is translated as CAWSVDRGENTEAFF.

This chain joins TRBV5-6 and TRBJ2-5; D is ambiguous. This CDR3 comprises 13 residues. Germline CDR1 and CDR2: SGHDT and YYEEEE. V dropped 3 bases and J dropped 4 bases, with 10 bases sitting between them. For the CDR3, the DNA is TGTGCCAGCAGCTCCTTTGGAAGAGAGACCCAGTACTTC. Its translation is CASSSFGRETQYF.

This CDR3 reads CASSIQAGPDTQYF. The CDR3, as DNA: TGTGCCAGCAGCATTCAAGCGGGACCCGATACGCAGTATTTT. The V gene is TRBV11-2, the J gene TRBJ2-3; 7 bases are shared with TRBD2. With V trimmed by 5 bases and J by 6 bases, 8 bases remained unmatched. The CDR3 loop spans 14 amino acids. In germline, CDR1 is SGHAT, CDR2 FQNNGV.

This chain connects TRBV28 to TRBJ1-1; 7 bases agree with TRBD1. Germline V gene lookup returns CDR1 MDHEN and CDR2 SYDVKM. The CDR3 spans 14 residues. The ends lost 6 bases at V and 9 bases at J; junction bases unmatched: 13. This chain's CDR3 is CASSQGSTGSQAFF. CDR3 DNA sequence: TGTGCCAGCAGCCAGGGCTCGACAGGGTCTCAAGCTTTCTTT.

This chain uses TRBV11-2 with TRBJ2-3; 10 nucleotides match TRBD1. J was trimmed by 7 bases and V by 4 bases; bases with no gene match: 14. In germline, CDR1 is SGHAT, CDR2 FQNNGV. This CDR3 contains 17 residues. The CDR3, as DNA: TGTGCCAGCAGCTCCTCGACGGGACAGGGGATGCGAAATACGCAGTATTTT. It specifies CASSSSTGQGMRNTQYF. Full variable domain (rest looked up from reference TRBV11-2 and TRBJ2-3): EAGVAQSPRYKIIEKRQSVAFWCNPISGHATLYWYQQILGQGPKLLIQFQNNGVVDDSQLPKDRFSAERLKGVDSTLKIQPAKLEDSAVYLCASSSSTGQGMRNTQYFGPGTRLTVL.

This clone was found many times. This rearrangement joins TRBV5-1 to TRBJ2-1; TRBD1 might be the D (5 bases). The CDR3 runs to 14 residues. Germline V gene lookup returns CDR1 SGHRS and CDR2 YFSETQ. The V gene lost 2 bases and the J gene lost 8 bases, with 14 bases spanning the gap. As DNA, the CDR3 is TGCGCCAGCAGCTTAGGTCAGGGTTCCTATGAGCAGTTCTTC. This encodes CASSLGQGSYEQFF.

The J gene is TRBJ1-5, the V gene TRBV28; D is ambiguous. V gave up 3 bases and J gave up 4 bases, with 13 bases separating them. The germline V gene has CDR1 MDHEN and CDR2 SYDVKM. The CDR3 consists of 15 residues. Written as DNA, the CDR3 is TGTGCCAGCAGTTTTTCGGGGTTATGGAATCAGCCCCAGCATTTT. Translated, it gives CASSFSGLWNQPQHF.

The chain carries TRBV10-1 and TRBJ1-4; possible D gene TRBD1, 5 bases. V lost 3 bases to trimming and J lost 2 bases, with 22 bases between them. CDR3 length: 19 amino acids. Germline V gives CDR1 WNHNN, CDR2 SYGVQD (reference sequence). The CDR3 DNA sequence: TGCGCCAGCAGTGATTGTCGGGACCTGCCGGGCGCGACTAATGAAAAACTGTTTTTT. Translated: CASSDCRDLPGATNEKLFF.

This chain joins TRBV7-2 and TRBJ2-7, with 9 nucleotides matching TRBD2. CDR1 and CDR2 (germline): SGHTA, FQGNSA. The CDR3 is made up of 15 amino acids. V lost 1 base to trimming and J lost 6 bases; unmatched junction nucleotides: 7. Written as DNA, the CDR3 is TGTGCCAGCAGCTTAGTAGGGACTAGCTTCGTCGAGCAGTACTTC. Translated, it gives CASSLVGTSFVEQYF.

This clone appeared a single time. The gene calls are TRBV15 and TRBJ1-2, with TRBD1 as a possible D gene (5 bases). With 4 bases removed from V and 6 bases from J, the gap between germline ends came to 15 bases. Germline CDR1 reads LNHNV; CDR2 reads YYDKDF (reference sequence). The CDR3 covers 14 residues. The CDR3 DNA reads as TGTGCCACCAGCACCGGGGGAGGGAATGATGGCTACACCTTC. Its translation is CATSTGGGNDGYTF.